This T cell receptor (beta chain) is from a study of graft-versus-host responses after intestinal transplantation. Study background: For approximately three years after anti-thymocyte globulin induction, all recipients took tacrolimus and steroids. Study-level points and caveats: When patients had graft-donor T cell macrochimerism, their allografts held high graft-versus-host to host-versus-graft clonal ratios.

The CDR3 consists of 18 residues. Trimming pared 4 bases from V and 3 bases from J, leaving 24 bases between. Germline CDR1 is LNHDA and CDR2 is SQIVND (reference sequence). This clone was detected once. The antigen is not known. Profiling relied on immunoSEQ multiplex PCR, and the TCRdb table lists in-frame clones only, not all of them. The sample shows approximately 99,000 clones, under 95% of them seen only once. The V gene is TRBV19, the J gene TRBJ2-5, with D perhaps TRBD2 (6 bases). Specimen: unstimulated CD8+ T cells sorted from spleen or lymph node cells, collected before transplant. The clonotype comes from a human donor who was the organ donor for an intestinal transplant. The CDR3 reads CASSTSLEGRLQKETQYF. As DNA, the CDR3 is TGTGCCAGTAGTACTTCCCTTGAGGGGAGGCTACAAAAAGAGACCCAGTACTTC.